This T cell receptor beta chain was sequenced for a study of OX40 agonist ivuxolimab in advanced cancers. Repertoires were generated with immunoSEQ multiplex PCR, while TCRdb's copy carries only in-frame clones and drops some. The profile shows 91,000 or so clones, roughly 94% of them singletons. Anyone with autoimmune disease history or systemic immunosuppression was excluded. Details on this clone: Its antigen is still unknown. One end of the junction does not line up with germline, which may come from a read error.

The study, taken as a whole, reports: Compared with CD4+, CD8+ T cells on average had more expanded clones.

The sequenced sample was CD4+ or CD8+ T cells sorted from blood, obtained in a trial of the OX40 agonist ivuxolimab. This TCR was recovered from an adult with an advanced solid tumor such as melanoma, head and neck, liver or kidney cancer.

CDR3 bases: TGTGCCAGCAGCCCGGGGACGTTTTGGGTCTTT. Its protein is CASSPGTFWVF. This chain links TRBV6-1 with TRBJ1-1, with D perhaps matching TRBD1 (5 bases). Per the germline V gene, CDR1 is MNHNS and CDR2 is SASEGT. This CDR3 spans 11 amino acids.